The 21 T cell receptor beta chains reported below all come from one sample, sequenced in a study of shared clonotypes between healthy human individuals. TCRdb's copy holds only in-frame clones and misses some; the assay was immunoSEQ multiplex PCR. The data contain around 2.5 million clones, 93% of them singletons. Sequencing was performed on naive CD4+ T cells from PBMCs. Stated subset: CD45RA+ positively selected. These receptors were collected from a man aged 18 to 30 in good health. Some clones in this sample may be carry-over from other donors' samples.

The J gene is TRBJ1-1, the V gene TRBV28, with TRBD1 as a possible D gene (5 bases). The CDR3 consists of 13 residues. From germline, CDR1 is MDHEN and CDR2 SYDVKM. Between the trimmed V and J ends, which lost 7 bases and 0 bases, there was a span of 9 bases. The CDR3 protein is CASIRTLNTEAFF. CDR3 bases: TGTGCCAGCATTAGGACACTGAACACTGAAGCTTTCTTT.

The V gene is TRBV6-6, the J gene TRBJ1-2; unclear D gene. Trimming cost V 0 bases and J 8 bases, with 10 bases left between them. The CDR3 runs 13 residues. CDR1 and CDR2 from the germline V gene are MNHNY and SVGAGI (reference sequence). CDR3 in amino acids: CASSYSTGRGYTF. In DNA, the CDR3 is TGTGCCAGCAGTTACTCAACCGGCCGGGGCTACACCTTC.

Concerning this clone: In the same sample, other DNA sequences code for this CDR3. V is TRBV29-1 and J is TRBJ2-5; TRBD2 agrees at 7 bases. The V gene end was trimmed by 4 bases and the J gene end by 1 base; junction bases not matched to a gene: 3. The length of the CDR3 is 13 residues. The germline gives CDR1 SQVTM, CDR2 ANQGSEA. In nucleotides, the CDR3 is TGCAGCGTTGCTCTAGCGGTCCAAGAGACCCAGTACTTC. Its translation: CSVALAVQETQYF.

This clone came up once. CDR3 sequence reads: CASSPRLSRSEQYF. DNA of the CDR3: TGTGCCAGCAGCCCGCGACTTTCTCGGTCCGAGCAGTACTTC. The chain joins TRBV9 to TRBJ2-7; D is ambiguous. Germline CDR1 is SGDLS and CDR2 is YYNGEE. CDR3 length: 14 amino acids. The germline V and J ends were trimmed by 4 bases and 6 bases, with 17 bases remaining between them.

This chain joins TRBV28 and TRBJ1-5; D may be TRBD1 (5 bases). Germline-derived CDR1 and CDR2 are MDHEN and SYDVKM. This CDR3 has 15 amino acids. Trimming removed 4 bases at V and 5 bases at J, with 15 bases between. CDR3 nucleotide sequence: TGTGCCAGCAGTTCAGCAGGGAGAAGGGATCAGCCCCAGCATTTT. It encodes CASSSAGRRDQPQHF.

CDR3 in amino acids: CASSLFPHVGGGTEAFF. The CDR3 DNA reads TGTGCCAGCAGTTTATTTCCCCACGTGGGGGGAGGGACTGAAGCTTTCTTT. This chain connects TRBV28 to TRBJ1-1, with a possible D match to TRBD1 (5 bases). Deletions cut 1 base from V and 5 bases from J, with 20 bases between. Germline CDR1 is MDHEN and CDR2 is SYDVKM. The CDR3 has 17 residues.

The V gene is TRBV7-3, the J gene TRBJ2-6; D might be TRBD2 (6 bases). V was clipped by 5 bases and J by 0 bases, with 20 bases between them. This CDR3 is 19 amino acids long. Germline V gives CDR1 SGHTA, CDR2 FQGTGA. CDR3 nucleotide sequence: TGTGCCAGCAGCCCAACCGGGGGTAGGCGTGGCTCTGGGGCCAACGTCCTGACTTTC. This sequence encodes CASSPTGGRRGSGANVLTF. Together with reference TRBV7-3 and TRBJ2-6, the CDR3 gives the full variable domain: GAGVSQTPSNKVTEKGKYVELRCDPISGHTALYWYRQSLGQGPEFLIYFQGTGAADDSGLPNDRFFAVRPEGSVSTLKIQRTERGDSAVYLCASSPTGGRRGSGANVLTFGAGSRLTVL.

This clone was found once. The gene calls are TRBV6-5 and TRBJ1-1; D is perhaps TRBD1 (6 bases). Trimming removed 11 bases at V and 1 base at J, with 14 bases between. This CDR3 comprises 13 residues. Germline V gene lookup returns CDR1 MNHEY and CDR2 SVGAGI. In DNA form, the CDR3 reads TGTGCCGTCAGGGGCCGGGAGAACACTGAAGCTTTCTTT. Translated: CAVRGRENTEAFF.

The chain has TRBV30 and TRBJ1-2; D is unclear. This CDR3 comprises 13 residues. The V gene's germline CDR1 is GTSNPN and CDR2 SVGIG (reference sequence). Trimming left V 0 bases short and J 4 bases short, with 9 bases between. For the CDR3, the DNA is TGTGCCTGGAGTGTACGGACCACCTATGGCTACACCTTC. Translating it yields CAWSVRTTYGYTF.

This sequence joins TRBV19 and TRBJ1-4; tentatively, D is TRBD1 (5 bases). V dropped 2 bases and J dropped 6 bases, with 10 bases sitting between them. The germline V gene encodes CDR1 LNHDA and CDR2 SQIVND (reference sequence). The CDR3 spans 14 residues. The CDR3 bases are TGTGCCAGTAGTATATCTGGGGCGGATGAAAAACTGTTTTTT. Translation: CASSISGADEKLFF.

This clone occurred once. The rearrangement joins TRBV4-2 to TRBJ2-7; the match to TRBD2 covers 13 bases. V lost 1 base and J lost 4; bases outside the gene matches: 10. Looked up from germline, CDR1 is LGHNA and CDR2 is YNFKEQ. This CDR3 is built from 18 residues. The CDR3 DNA reads TGTGCCAGCAGCCAAGGAGCACTAGCGGGAGGGCTGGGGTACGAGCAGTACTTC. This gives the protein CASSQGALAGGLGYEQYF.

This sequence joins TRBV20-1 and TRBJ2-1; TRBD2 might be the D (5 bases). This CDR3 contains 10 residues. Germline loops: CDR1 DFQATT, CDR2 SNEGSKA (reference sequence). Deletions cut 6 bases from V and 8 bases from J, with 8 bases between. CDR3 loop: CSAGMYEQFF. The CDR3, as DNA: TGCAGTGCCGGGATGTATGAGCAGTTCTTC.

The J gene is TRBJ2-4, the V gene TRBV7-8; TRBD1 or TRBD2 may be the D gene (5 bases each). This CDR3 contains 13 residues. The germline V and J ends were trimmed by 1 base and 8 bases, with 9 bases remaining between them. The germline gives CDR1 SGHVS, CDR2 FQNEAQ. For the CDR3, the DNA is TGTGCCAGCAGCTTAGGTGGGGGAGACATTCAGTACTTC. Translation: CASSLGGGDIQYF.

This chain connects TRBV4-3 to TRBJ1-1, with D possibly being TRBD1 (5 bases). CDR1 is LGHNA and CDR2 is YSLEER in the germline V gene. CDR3 size: 14 residues. Trimming removed 3 bases at V and 4 bases at J, with 12 bases between. CDR3 sequence reads: CASSHLDTVTEAFF. The DNA for the CDR3 is TGCGCCAGCAGCCACCTGGACACAGTCACTGAAGCTTTCTTT.

As for this clone: Other DNA sequences from this sample encode an identical CDR3 as well. The genes are TRBV9 and TRBJ2-2; D is unresolved. CDR1 is SGDLS, CDR2 YYNGEE, per germline. The CDR3 spans 12 residues. Trimming shortened V by 0 bases and J by 6 bases, and 3 bases separated the two germline ends. CDR3 sequence: CASSVVAGELFF. CDR3 nucleotides: TGTGCCAGCAGCGTAGTAGCCGGGGAGCTGTTTTTT.

The rearrangement joins TRBV12-2 to TRBJ2-7; the D call TRBD2 from the table was never checked on the DNA. TRBV12-2 is recorded as a pseudogene. The CDR3 consists of 17 residues. CDR3 amino acids: CASRLAASGRHSYEQYF. CDR3 in DNA: TGTGCAAGTCGCTTAGCGGCTAGCGGGAGGCATTCCTACGAGCAGTACTTC.

V gene TRBV11-3 combines with J gene TRBJ2-7, with D perhaps given as TRBD1 or TRBD2 (5 bases each). The CDR3 is 11 amino acids. Trimming removed 5 bases at V and 6 bases at J, with 8 bases between. Germline assignment: CDR1 SGHNT and CDR2 YENEEA. CDR3 residues: CASSGGGEQYF. In nucleotides, the CDR3 is TGTGCCAGCAGCGGTGGGGGCGAGCAGTACTTC.

The J gene is TRBJ1-5, the V gene TRBV5-1, with D perhaps matching TRBD1 (6 bases). Trimming stripped 4 bases from V and 1 base from J, with 15 bases between. This CDR3 region has 16 residues. CDR1 and CDR2 from the germline V gene are SGHRS and YFSETQ. CDR3 sequence (DNA): TGCGCCAGCAGCCTCGAAGCGGGGGCGAGCAATCAGCCCCAGCATTTT. Amino acids: CASSLEAGASNQPQHF. The full variable domain, completed using reference TRBV5-1 and TRBJ1-5, is KAGVTQTPRYLIKTRGQQVTLSCSPISGHRSVSWYQQTPGQGLQFLFEYFSETQRNKGNFPGRFSGRQFSNSRSEMNVSTLELGDSALYLCASSLEAGASNQPQHFGDGTRLSIL.

The V and J genes are TRBV19 and TRBJ2-7; no firm D call. Germline assignment: CDR1 LNHDA and CDR2 SQIVND (reference sequence). This CDR3 region has 13 residues. Trimming pared 11 bases from V and 6 bases from J, leaving 20 bases between. The CDR3 loop is CASAGQWNSEQYF. The CDR3 bases are TGTGCCTCGGCCGGGCAGTGGAATAGCGAGCAGTACTTC.

The V gene is TRBV9, the J gene TRBJ1-4; TRBD1 matches 11 bases. The V segment lost 3 bases and the J segment 7 bases; nucleotides outside the gene matches: 8. Germline lookup yields CDR1 SGDLS and CDR2 YYNGEE. The CDR3 extends over 16 amino acids. CDR3 sequence (DNA): TGTGCCAGCAGCGCCAGGACAGGGGGCGAGGGTGAAAAACTGTTTTTT. Translated: CASSARTGGEGEKLFF. The full variable domain, with the rest looked up from reference TRBV9 and TRBJ1-4, is DSGVTQTPKHLITATGQRVTLRCSPRSGDLSVYWYQQSLDQGLQFLIQYYNGEERAKGNILERFSAQQFPDLHSELNLSSLELGDSALYFCASSARTGGEGEKLFFGSGTQLSVL.

The chain carries TRBV28 and TRBJ1-6; D is perhaps TRBD1 (5 bases). The CDR3 sequence is 15 residues long. Germline assignment: CDR1 MDHEN and CDR2 SYDVKM. Trimming removed 4 bases at V and 8 bases at J, with 15 bases between. Written as DNA, the CDR3 is TGTGCCAGCAGTTCCGCCCAGGGAAGACATTCACCCCTCCACTTT. Translated, it gives CASSSAQGRHSPLHF.